This entry lists 14 T cell receptor beta chains sequenced from one sample in a study of blood T cell repertoires in COVID-19. Libraries were prepared by immunoSEQ multiplex PCR; TCRdb keeps only in-frame clonotypes and omits some of them. The table records 200,000 to 250,000 clones, 85% of them present only once. Sequences were obtained from PBMCs or T cells enriched from blood (not recorded which). Receptors originate from a man in his forties who had recovered from COVID-19.

The rearrangement links TRBV11-3 to TRBJ2-2; the D is unclear. The CDR3 consists of 14 residues. Germline assignment: CDR1 SGHNT and CDR2 YENEEA. V lost 0 bases and J 5 bases, leaving 7 bases between the germline ends. The DNA of the CDR3 is TGTGCCAGCAGCTTAGATCGCAGTACCGGGGAGCTGTTTTTT. Translating gives CASSLDRSTGELFF.

The chain links TRBV5-1 to TRBJ2-1, with D tentatively TRBD2 (6 bases). V was trimmed by 4 bases and J by 8 bases, leaving 10 bases between them. The length of the CDR3 is 12 residues. The V gene's germline CDR1 is SGHRS and CDR2 YFSETQ. CDR3 DNA: TGCGCCAGCAGCCCGGGGAGGTATGAGCAGTTCTTC. This gives the protein CASSPGRYEQFF.

V usage is TRBV15 and J usage is TRBJ1-2, with 8 bases fitting TRBD1. Germline values: CDR1 LNHNV, CDR2 YYDKDF (reference sequence). The junction had 13 bases not matched to a gene; V was cut back by 0 bases and J by 7 bases. The CDR3 covers 17 residues. CDR3 in DNA: TGTGCCACCAGCAGAGATCAAGGGACAGGCCGGGCCTTTGGCTACACCTTC. Its protein is CATSRDQGTGRAFGYTF.

In the case of this clone: The junction and the germline gene differ at one end; a read error may be behind it. CDR3 sequence reads: CAGRTSGRALGEQYF. CDR3 nucleotides: TGTGCCGGGAGGACTAGCGGGAGGGCCTTGGGCGAGCAGTACTTC. The gene calls are TRBV30 and TRBJ2-7; 15 bases are shared with TRBD2. The length of the CDR3 is 15 residues. CDR1 GTSNPN and CDR2 SVGIG come from the germline V gene (reference sequence).

The rearrangement uses TRBV18 and TRBJ2-7, with 8 bases identical to TRBD1. Germline trimming cut 3 bases from V and 0 bases from J; bases unmatched to any gene: 7. The germline CDR1 and CDR2 sequences are KGHSH and LQKENI. This CDR3 is built from 16 residues. In DNA, the CDR3 is TGTGCCAGCTCACCTAGACAGGGGCTTCACTCCTACGAGCAGTACTTC. Translation: CASSPRQGLHSYEQYF.

The chain uses TRBV21-1 and TRBJ2-1; TRBD1, the table's D call, lacks a check against the DNA. TRBV21-1 is termed a pseudogene. This CDR3 is 17 amino acids long. For the CDR3, the DNA is TGTGCCAGCAGCTCTAACTCCCCAGGGGGTAGTCTCAATGAGCAGTTCTTC. The encoded protein is CASSSNSPGGSLNEQFF.

This chain links TRBV2 with TRBJ2-7, with TRBD2 matching over 10 bases. The germline V gene has CDR1 SNHLY and CDR2 FYNNEI. This CDR3 contains 12 residues. J gave up 7 bases and V 6 bases, and 3 bases lay outside the gene matches. The CDR3: CASRLAGKEQYF. Here the CDR3 DNA reads TGTGCCAGCAGACTAGCGGGAAAGGAGCAGTACTTC.

The rearrangement joins TRBV18 to TRBJ2-1; D unresolved. The germline V and J ends were trimmed by 3 bases and 4 bases, with 13 bases remaining between them. There are 15 residues in the CDR3. Germline CDR1 is KGHSH and CDR2 is LQKENI. The CDR3 DNA follows: TGTGCCAGCTCACCGGAGCGTATCCCTTACAATGAGCAGTTCTTC. This encodes CASSPERIPYNEQFF.

The genes are TRBV6-5 and TRBJ1-2; the D gene is possibly TRBD1 (5 bases). The CDR3 covers 14 residues. The V gene lost 7 bases and the J gene lost 6 bases, with 18 bases spanning the gap. Per germline, CDR1 MNHEY and CDR2 SVGAGI. As DNA, the CDR3 is TGTGCCAGCATTAGAGACAGTGCCTCAAATGGCTACACCTTC. Amino acid sequence: CASIRDSASNGYTF.

The chain has TRBV12-3 or TRBV12-4 and TRBJ2-5; 7 bases align to TRBD1. The CDR3 sequence is 13 residues long. The trim removed 5 bases at V and 5 bases at J, leaving 5 bases unmatched. Here the CDR3 reads CASSTGVGETQYF. CDR3 nucleotides: TGTGCCAGCAGTACAGGGGTAGGGGAGACCCAGTACTTC.

The chain recombines TRBV13 with TRBJ2-7, with TRBD2 identical over 12 bases. This CDR3 is 16 amino acids long. Looked up from germline, CDR1 is PRHDT and CDR2 is FYEKMQ (reference sequence). After removal of 5 bases from V and 0 bases from J, the junction contained 5 bases not matched to a gene. CDR3 nucleotide sequence: TGTGCCAGCAGCGCTAGCGGGAGGGCCCTCTCCTACGAGCAGTACTTC. Translating it yields CASSASGRALSYEQYF.

The chain employs TRBV2 and TRBJ2-1; tentative D call: TRBD2 (6 bases). CDR1 SNHLY and CDR2 FYNNEI come from the germline V gene. V shed 4 bases and J shed 9 bases, with 22 bases lying between them. The CDR3 sequence is 16 residues long. Here the CDR3 DNA reads TGTGCCAGCAGTGTACGCGGGGAAAGAGAGGATAGTGAGCAGTTCTTC. This sequence encodes CASSVRGEREDSEQFF.

This rearrangement joins TRBV10-3 to TRBJ2-2; no clear D gene. V was trimmed by 10 bases and J by 8 bases, leaving 11 bases between them. Germline V gives CDR1 ENHRY, CDR2 SYGVKD. This CDR3 spans 11 amino acids. Here the CDR3 reads CATRLGGELFF. CDR3 sequence (DNA): TGTGCCACCAGGCTCGGGGGGGAGCTGTTTTTT.

CDR3 DNA sequence: TGTGCCAGCAGTGAAGACAGAGACTATGGCTACACCTTC. It specifies CASSEDRDYGYTF. V usage is TRBV2 and J usage is TRBJ1-2; D is uncertain. Germline assignment: CDR1 SNHLY and CDR2 FYNNEI. The V and J ends lost 1 base and 3 bases respectively, with 6 bases between them. The CDR3 is 13 residues long.